Listed below are T cell receptor beta chains from one sample, sequenced in a study of blood T cell repertoires in COVID-19. Sequencing was performed with immunoSEQ multiplex PCR; in TCRdb, only in-frame clones are kept and a portion is missing. The sample contains 200,000 to 250,000 clones, roughly 88% of which appear only once. The sequencing sample was made of PBMCs or T cells enriched from blood (not recorded which). All receptors come from a woman under 40 who had been exposed to COVID-19. The CDR3 runs from the conserved cysteine through the conserved F or W. A D gene is named only where the DNA matches it firmly. Clone size is not always given. Where it is, it says once, few, many or a class for expanded clones.

V,J,D,size,DNA,CDR3
TRBV9,TRBJ1-6,-,-,TGTGCCAGCAGCGCAGCAGGGAACCCACCCCTCCACTTT,CASSAAGNPPLHF
TRBV19,TRBJ1-2,-,-,TGTGCCAGTAGTATAAGCCCTGGCTATGGCTACACCTTC,CASSISPGYGYTF
TRBV15,TRBJ2-3,TRBD2,once,TGTGCCACCAGCCCCCACCACGGGGGGTGGGGCACAGATACGCAGTATTTT,CATSPHHGGWGTDTQYF
TRBV28,TRBJ1-1,TRBD1,-,TGTGCCAGCAGTTTCCGGGGGACAGGCACTGAAGCTTTCTTT,CASSFRGTGTEAFF
TRBV11-2,TRBJ2-7,TRBD2,-,TGTGCCAGCAGCTCTGGGGGACTAGCGGGAACCTACGAGCAGTACTTC,CASSSGGLAGTYEQYF
TRBV27,TRBJ2-7,TRBD1,-,TGTGCCAGCAGTTTAGGGACAGGGTGGGCCTACGAGCAGTACTTC,CASSLGTGWAYEQYF
TRBV7-9,TRBJ1-2,-,-,TGTGCCAGCAGCTTAGGAACAGGTGCTGGCTACACCTTC,CASSLGTGAGYTF
TRBV19,TRBJ2-5,TRBD2,-,TGTGCCAGTAGTATTGGCGGGAGATACCAAGAGACCCAGTACTTC,CASSIGGRYQETQYF
TRBV5-1,TRBJ1-1,-,-,TGCGCCAGCAAGTTGGGGGGGAGTACTGAAGCTTTCTTT,CASKLGGSTEAFF
TRBV2,TRBJ1-6,TRBD1,few,TGTGCCACCGGGGGGACAGGGGTAGAATCACCCCTCCACTTT,CATGGTGVESPLHF
TRBV5-1,TRBJ2-7,TRBD1,-,TGCGCCAGCAGCTTATCTCAGGGGGCGTGGGAGCAGTACTTC,CASSLSQGAWEQYF
TRBV4-1,TRBJ2-6,TRBD2,-,TGCGCCAGCAGCCGGGGACTAGCGGGGATACTCCGCTCTGGGGCCAACGTCCTGACTTTC,CASSRGLAGILRSGANVLTF
TRBV3-1/TRBV3-2,TRBJ2-1,-,-,TGTGCCAGCAGGCAGTTCCCCGCCCATGAGCAGTTCTTC,CASRQFPAHEQFF
TRBV4-1,TRBJ1-3,-,-,TGCGCCAGCAGCCAGACTACAGTCCCCTCTGGAAACACCATATATTTT,CASSQTTVPSGNTIYF
TRBV6-2/TRBV6-3,TRBJ2-7,TRBD2,-,TGTGCCAGCAGTTCCATTAGCGGGAGCTCCTACGAGCAGTACTTC,CASSSISGSSYEQYF
TRBV18,TRBJ2-7,TRBD2,-,TGTGCCAGCTCACCGCCCTCCTCTAGCGGGACGCTCTACGAGCAGTACTTC,CASSPPSSSGTLYEQYF
TRBV27,TRBJ1-2,TRBD1,-,TGTGCCAGCAAAAAACTTGGGACAGGGTTAGTTAACTATGGCTACACCTTC,CASKKLGTGLVNYGYTF
TRBV19,TRBJ2-1,TRBD1,-,TGTGCCAGTAGTATTTACAGGGGAAGCAATGAGCAGTTCTTC,CASSIYRGSNEQFF
TRBV2,TRBJ1-5,-,-,TGTGCCAGCACCACGGAGGCGAATCAGCCCCAGCATTTT,CASTTEANQPQHF
TRBV28,TRBJ1-1,-,-,TGTGCCAGCAGTTTCCGCCTTCGGTTGAACACTGAAGCTTTCTTT,CASSFRLRLNTEAFF
TRBV18,TRBJ2-1,TRBD1,-,TGTGCCAGCTCACCGTGGACAGGGGGCAATGAGCAGTTCTTC,CASSPWTGGNEQFF
TRBV3-1/TRBV3-2,TRBJ2-6,-,-,TGTGCCAGCAGCCCATATCCGGGTGTCGCTGGGGCCAACGTCCTGACTTTC,CASSPYPGVAGANVLTF
TRBV5-4,TRBJ2-1,TRBD2,-,TGTGCCAGCAGCTTGGAGGGCGGGAGGGCCGTCAATGAGCAGTTCTTC,CASSLEGGRAVNEQFF
TRBV4-1,TRBJ2-1,TRBD2,-,TGCGCCAGCAGCCAAGTTCCTAGCGGGAGTAATGAGCAGTTCTTC,CASSQVPSGSNEQFF
TRBV7-9,TRBJ1-1,-,-,TGTGCCAGTAGTGGGTGGAGTCGTACTGAAGCTTTCTTT,CASSGWSRTEAFF
TRBV5-1,TRBJ2-1,-,-,TGCGCCAGCAGCCCAGGCTCGGGGGGCCATGAGCAGTTCTTC,CASSPGSGGHEQFF
TRBV10-1,TRBJ2-1,TRBD2,-,TGCGCCAGCAGTGACCACTTACTAAGCGGGAGTGGCAATGAGCAGTTCTTC,CASSDHLLSGSGNEQFF
TRBV11-2,TRBJ2-2,TRBD2,-,TGTGCCAGCAGCCGAGCGGGAGGGGGCACCGGGGAGCTGTTTTTT,CASSRAGGGTGELFF
TRBV14,TRBJ2-2,TRBD1,-,TGTGCCAGCAGCCTGACAGGGGACGACAACACCGGGGAGCTGTTTTTT,CASSLTGDDNTGELFF
TRBV5-1,TRBJ2-1,TRBD2,-,TGCGCCAGCAGCTTGGTTGGGACTAGCGGGAGGGCCGGGTTGGATGAGCAGTTCTTC,CASSLVGTSGRAGLDEQFF
TRBV10-2,TRBJ1-5,-,-,TGCGCCAGCAGTGCGAAAGGGGGAGGCAATCAGCCCCAGCATTTT,CASSAKGGGNQPQHF